What follows is one TCR beta chain and its context. Its target is not known. V lost 3 bases and J lost 9, with 9 bases in between. Germline lookup yields CDR1 WSHSY and CDR2 SAAADI. There are 11 residues in the CDR3. The data originate from a study of blood T cells in healthy people across ages. Study-wide findings and caveats: The study found more naive CD4+ cells and higher diversity in long-lived than aged donors. Those diversity estimates obtained from one million T cells were thought to be underestimates.

Primers used in a second PCR of roughly 6 to 11 cycles were a sample-barcoded 5' primer and a J-beta primer mix. TCRdb recomputed calls from the 5' RACE reads with MiXCR, one row per CDR3 protein. The sample records fewer than 800,000 distinct CDR3 sequences, 45% to 50% being singletons. The clonotype was recovered from a woman in her sixties in good health. Input material: blood. V gene TRBV10-2 combines with J gene TRBJ2-7; D unclear. DNA of the CDR3: TGCGCCAGCAGTGATGAATTAGGGCAGTACTTC. Encoded protein: CASSDELGQYF.